Listed here is a single T cell receptor (beta chain). The method was immunoSEQ multiplex PCR; TCRdb's version includes in-frame clones alone and lacks a portion of them. The sample yields about 200,000 clones, roughly 77% seen once. This study enrolled people aged about 18 to 100 from 24 US geographic areas. Per the germline V gene, CDR1 is MRHNA and CDR2 is SNTAGT. V lost 3 bases and J lost 1; bases outside the gene matches: 5. The CDR3 length is 15 residues. This entry is derived from a study of blood T cell repertoires in COVID-19. Looking at the study overall: From T cells, B-cell-depleted T cells, or PBMCs came the material, which was cDNA or gDNA.

Sequencing input: PBMCs or T cells enriched from blood (not recorded which). The source is a woman in her forties or fifties with acute COVID-19. This sequence joins TRBV6-4 and TRBJ1-2; TRBD1 aligns across 7 bases. Written as DNA, the CDR3 is TGTGCCAGCAGTGAAGGAGGGGGCGTTAACTATGGCTACACCTTC. Its translation: CASSEGGGVNYGYTF.